The 11 T cell receptor beta chains reported below all come from one sample, sequenced in a study of technical replicates of blood from a handful of donors (TCRdb year 2017). Library construction relied on the immunoSEQ multiplex PCR assay. This is the immuneACCESS table as TCRdb keeps it, with only in-frame sequences that have V and J called. A part of the clones is gone; compared with another copy, unresolved V genes explain less than half, and the rest is unexplained. In this sample the table shows roughly 100,000 clones, around 96% of which occur a single time. About 0.39% of the sample goes to the ten largest clones. The sample was T cells isolated from PBMCs. These receptors came from a human donor in good health.

The V gene is TRBV27, the J gene TRBJ2-1; D is perhaps TRBD1 (6 bases). V was pared by 2 bases and J by 9 bases, with 20 bases between. Per germline, CDR1 MNHEY and CDR2 SMNVEV (reference sequence). The CDR3 length is 16 residues. The CDR3 sequence is CASSLIPGSRGGEQFF. DNA for the CDR3: TGTGCCAGCAGTTTAATCCCGGGATCCAGGGGTGGTGAGCAGTTCTTC.

The rearrangement links TRBV7-2 to TRBJ1-2; D is uncertain. Looked up from germline, CDR1 is SGHTA and CDR2 is FQGNSA. V dropped 5 bases and J dropped 1 base, with 8 bases sitting between them. The CDR3 spans 13 residues. CDR3 protein: CASSHTSNYGYTF. The CDR3 DNA reads TGTGCCAGCAGCCACACAAGTAACTATGGCTACACCTTC. The whole variable domain, remainder taken from reference TRBV7-2 and TRBJ1-2, is GAGVSQSPSNKVTEKGKDVELRCDPISGHTALYWYRQSLGQGLEFLIYFQGNSAPDKSGLPSDRFSAERTGGSVSTLTIQRTQQEDSAVYLCASSHTSNYGYTFGSGTRLTVV.

The chain couples TRBV4-2 to TRBJ1-2, with D possibly matching TRBD1 (5 bases). Germline CDR1 and CDR2: LGHNA and YNFKEQ. This CDR3 has 17 amino acids. V lost 6 bases to trimming and J lost 3 bases, with 23 bases between them. This CDR3 is CASRGGEWRSGDYGYTF. In DNA form, the CDR3 reads TGTGCCAGCAGGGGGGGAGAATGGAGGTCTGGGGACTATGGCTACACCTTC.

The J gene is TRBJ2-5, the V gene TRBV4-3; the D is unclear. The V and J ends lost 1 base and 4 bases respectively, with 10 bases between them. The CDR3 is 14 residues long. The V gene's germline CDR1 is LGHNA and CDR2 YSLEER. DNA for the CDR3: TGCGCCAGCAGCCAAGGAGGCCGGGTAGAGACCCAGTACTTC. This codes for CASSQGGRVETQYF.

The chain recombines TRBV28 with TRBJ2-1, with a possible D match to TRBD2 (5 bases). Trimming cost V 3 bases and J 4 bases, with 7 bases left between them. This CDR3 has 13 amino acids. The germline V gene has CDR1 MDHEN and CDR2 SYDVKM. CDR3 DNA: TGTGCCAGCAGTTTGACTACATACAATGAGCAGTTCTTC. As protein: CASSLTTYNEQFF.

The chain uses TRBV5-1 and TRBJ1-3, with a possible D match to TRBD1 (6 bases). The CDR3 sequence is 14 residues long. Trimming shortened V by 0 bases and J by 7 bases, and 11 bases separated the two germline ends. Germline V lookup: CDR1 SGHRS, CDR2 YFSETQ. The CDR3 here is CASSLAQGPNTIYF. The CDR3 bases are TGCGCCAGCAGCTTGGCCCAGGGGCCCAACACCATATATTTT.

DNA for the CDR3: TGTGCCTGGAGTGGTTCTAGCGGGTTGACAGATACGCAGTATTTT. Translation gives CAWSGSSGLTDTQYF. The chain couples TRBV30 to TRBJ2-3, with 8 bases lining up with TRBD2. The CDR3 has 15 residues. CDR1 and CDR2 (germline): GTSNPN, SVGIG (reference sequence). The V segment lost 1 base and the J segment 3 bases; nucleotides outside the gene matches: 6.

This chain links TRBV28 with TRBJ2-7; tentatively, D is TRBD2 (6 bases). This CDR3 is built from 13 residues. Per germline, CDR1 MDHEN and CDR2 SYDVKM. V was trimmed by 4 bases and J by 4 bases, leaving 11 bases between them. CDR3 sequence: CASSWGVLYEQYF. The CDR3 region has the DNA TGTGCCAGCAGTTGGGGGGTACTGTACGAGCAGTACTTC.

The chain employs TRBV10-2 and TRBJ2-7; 15 nucleotides line up with TRBD2. Losses at the gene ends were 2 bases for V and 7 bases for J; bases not matched to a gene: 3. Germline loops: CDR1 WSHSY, CDR2 SAAADI. This CDR3 region has 15 residues. The CDR3 nucleotides are TGCGCCAGCAGTGAGAGGGGACTAGCGGGAGGTGAGCAGTACTTC. Translating gives CASSERGLAGGEQYF.

V and J are TRBV2 and TRBJ1-3, with 7 positions matching TRBD1. Germline lookup yields CDR1 SNHLY and CDR2 FYNNEI. The ends lost 4 bases at V and 0 bases at J; junction bases unmatched: 6. CDR3 length equals 16 residues. The CDR3 protein is CASSVRGGDSGNTIYF. Written as DNA, the CDR3 is TGTGCCAGCAGTGTTCGAGGGGGCGACTCTGGAAACACCATATATTTT. Looking up the rest from reference TRBV2 and TRBJ1-3 gives the full variable domain: EPEVTQTPSHQVTQMGQEVILRCVPISNHLYFYWYRQILGQKVEFLVSFYNNEISEKSEIFDDQFSVERPDGSNFTLKIRSTKLEDSAMYFCASSVRGGDSGNTIYFGEGSWLTVV.

The gene calls are TRBV7-9 and TRBJ2-3, with TRBD1 matching over 7 bases. There are 18 residues in the CDR3. V dropped 5 bases and J dropped 10; count of bases not matched to a gene: 24. Looked up from germline, CDR1 is SEHNR and CDR2 is FQNEAQ (reference sequence). CDR3 coding DNA: TGTGCCAGCAGCATTGACAGGGTATATCGGGTCGAGCAGGGACCGCAGTATTTT. It specifies CASSIDRVYRVEQGPQYF.